The 23 T cell receptor beta chains in this list originate from one sample, sequenced in a study of regulatory T cells in long-lasting Graves disease (dated by TCRdb to about 2021). The time point label, read with the paper, signifies: persistent/refractory GD, antithyroid drugs over 5 years with positive TRAb. RNA was extracted from PBMCs in TRIzol for both TCR sequencing and RNA sequencing. Library prep was done by multiplex PCR. The sequencer listed for this sample is Illumina HiSeq 4000. To build TCR beta libraries, CDR3 regions were amplified by Arm-PCR using iRepertoire HTBI primers. TCRdb itself trimmed the public reads at Q25 with fastp, ran MiXCR and retained productive beta chains. All rows with the same CDR3 protein become a single entry with the most common DNA and genes. The sample table records about 660,000 distinct CDR3 sequences; roughly 30% of these occur just once. The ten largest account for about two fifths of the sample.

The sample was peripheral blood mononuclear cells (PBMCs), taken when the disease was refractory, from a patient treated with antithyroid drugs. These receptors were taken from a female donor with Graves disease.

In its sample, this clonotype was seen a few times. The chain carries TRBV10-2 and TRBJ2-1; TRBD2 aligns across 12 bases. The CDR3 is 16 amino acids. J lost 4 bases, V lost 6 bases, and 7 bases had no gene match. Germline CDR1 WSHSY, CDR2 SAAADI. The CDR3 sequence: CASRALTSGRYNEQFF. The CDR3 coding sequence is TGCGCCAGCAGAGCCCTTACTAGCGGGAGGTACAATGAGCAGTTCTTC.

This sequence joins TRBV11-2 and TRBJ2-7; the match to TRBD1 covers 8 bases. This CDR3 region has 15 residues. Per germline, CDR1 SGHAT and CDR2 FQNNGV. Losses at the gene ends were 6 bases for V and 5 bases for J; bases not matched to a gene: 12. The CDR3 spells CASSYYSGGAHEQYF. In DNA form, the CDR3 reads TGTGCCAGCAGTTATTATTCAGGGGGCGCGCACGAGCAGTACTTC.

The rearrangement joins TRBV7-6 to TRBJ1-4; D possibly corresponds to TRBD1 (6 bases). Trimming pared 5 bases from V and 7 bases from J, leaving 23 bases between. The CDR3 is 17 residues long. From germline, CDR1 is SGHVS and CDR2 FNYEAQ. The CDR3 DNA sequence: TGTGCCAGCAGCCGCGACAGGCCGCCTCGCGGGAGTGAAAAACTGTTTTTT. Amino acid sequence: CASSRDRPPRGSEKLFF.

The rearrangement links TRBV6-1 to TRBJ1-3; D gene ambiguous. The CDR3 contains 15 residues. The V gene's germline CDR1 is MNHNS and CDR2 SASEGT. V was pared by 6 bases and J by 2 bases, with 14 bases between. CDR3 in amino acids: CASRMIRPPGNTIYF. CDR3 DNA sequence: TGTGCCAGCAGAATGATCCGACCTCCTGGAAACACCATATATTTT.

This chain uses TRBV18 with TRBJ1-1; no definite D call. The CDR3 extends over 13 amino acids. Germline V CDR1 and CDR2: KGHSH, LQKENI. V was trimmed by 4 bases and J by 2 bases, leaving 8 bases between them. The CDR3 DNA follows: TGTGCCAGCTCACACAAGATAAACACTGAAGCTTTCTTT. Its protein is CASSHKINTEAFF.

A word on this clonotype: One junction end disagrees with the germline gene, perhaps due to a read error. The J gene is TRBJ1-1, the V gene TRBV12-3 or TRBV12-4, with 10 bases that match TRBD1. This CDR3 spans 15 amino acids. The CDR3: CASSRQGALVTEASF. The CDR3 nucleotides are TGTGCCAGCAGTAGACAGGGGGCATTGGTCACTGAAGCTTCCTTT.

This clonotype was seen ten or more times. V usage is TRBV6-1 and J usage is TRBJ2-7; a weak D match, TRBD2 (6 bases). This CDR3 comprises 15 residues. Germline V gene data show CDR1 as MNHNS and CDR2 as SASEGT. Trimming stripped 5 bases from V and 5 bases from J, with 19 bases between. CDR3 in amino acids: CASSPHRGFKDEQYF. The DNA for the CDR3 is TGTGCCAGCAGTCCCCATCGGGGGTTTAAGGACGAGCAGTACTTC.

This clonotype was seen at least ten times. The rearrangement links TRBV28 to TRBJ1-5, with 9 bases fitting TRBD1. The germline gives CDR1 MDHEN, CDR2 SYDVKM. CDR3 length: 16 amino acids. Trimming took 4 bases from V and 3 from J; bases not matched to a gene: 7. In nucleotides, the CDR3 is TGTGCCAGCAGTTCCCCCGGGACAGGGTTCAATCAGCCCCAGCATTTT. Amino acids: CASSSPGTGFNQPQHF.

The chain combines TRBV6-1 with TRBJ2-2, with D unresolved. This CDR3 has 14 amino acids. CDR1 and CDR2 from the germline V gene are MNHNS and SASEGT. Trimming took off 2 bases at V and 3 bases at J, with 7 bases between the two ends. The CDR3 region has the DNA TGTGCCAGCAGTGAATTTCTGGACACCGGGGAGCTGTTTTTT. Encoded protein: CASSEFLDTGELFF.

This clonotype was detected only a few times. This chain joins TRBV11-2 and TRBJ2-7; 14 bases are shared with TRBD2. The ends lost 3 bases at V and 5 bases at J; junction bases unmatched: 9. The CDR3 has 17 amino acids. Germline assignment: CDR1 SGHAT and CDR2 FQNNGV. The CDR3 bases are TGTGCCAGCAGCTTGGGACTAGCGGGAGTTGTCGGTCACGAGCAGTACTTC. Translated: CASSLGLAGVVGHEQYF.

This clonotype was counted ten times or more. The V and J genes are TRBV28 and TRBJ1-2; TRBD1 matches at 8 bases. This CDR3 region has 14 residues. Trimming removed 10 bases from V and 7 bases from J; junction bases left unmatched: 14. Germline CDR1 and CDR2: MDHEN and SYDVKM. DNA of the CDR3: TGTGCCAACAACACGGGGTCCCAGGGGGCTGGCTACACCTTC. Protein: CANNTGSQGAGYTF.

Comments on this clonotype: One end of the junction does not line up with germline, which may come from a read error. The chain links TRBV11-2 to TRBJ2-7; TRBD2 agrees at 7 bases. The germline V gene encodes CDR1 SGHAT and CDR2 FQNNGV. This CDR3 spans 17 amino acids. In DNA, the CDR3 is TGTGCCAGCAGCTTACGCAACTCAGCGGGACTCTTCTACGGGCAGTACTTC. Residues: CASSLRNSAGLFYGQYF.

This clonotype was recorded a few times. The chain uses TRBV30 and TRBJ1-1, with D perhaps matching TRBD1 (6 bases). Germline V gives CDR1 GTSNPN, CDR2 SVGIG (reference sequence). The germline V and J ends were trimmed by 1 base and 3 bases, with 9 bases remaining between them. The CDR3 is made up of 13 amino acids. The CDR3 DNA reads as TGTGCCTGGAGTGATCAGGGGTACACTGAAGCTTTCTTT. This codes for CAWSDQGYTEAFF.

This clonotype was recorded many times. The J gene is TRBJ1-6, the V gene TRBV2; D is perhaps TRBD1 (6 bases). Trimming took off 1 base at V and 7 bases at J, with 11 bases between the two ends. This CDR3 comprises 15 residues. Germline V gene data show CDR1 as SNHLY and CDR2 as FYNNEI. CDR3 sequence (DNA): TGTGCCAGCAGTGAAGAGGAGGACAGCAATTCACCCCTCCACTTT. It encodes CASSEEEDSNSPLHF.

This clonotype was seen more than once but under ten times. The chain has TRBV11-2 and TRBJ1-2; D is undetermined. Trimming removed 0 bases at V and 8 bases at J, with 16 bases between. This CDR3 contains 15 residues. Germline assignment: CDR1 SGHAT and CDR2 FQNNGV. CDR3 sequence (DNA): TGTGCCAGCAGCTTAGATCTTACCGATGGGGAAGGCTACACCTTC. Protein sequence: CASSLDLTDGEGYTF.

This clonotype has more than one count but fewer than ten. The final CDR3 position lacks the conserved phenylalanine or tryptophan, pointing to a likely read error. The rearrangement links TRBV2 to TRBJ1-5, with D possibly TRBD1 on 6 matching bases. Germline-derived CDR1 and CDR2 are SNHLY and FYNNEI. V dropped 7 bases and J dropped 2 bases, with 12 bases sitting between them. This CDR3 has 14 amino acids. The CDR3 here is CASKDRGRNQPQHI. The DNA of the CDR3 is TGTGCCAGCAAGGACCGGGGGCGCAATCAGCCCCAGCATATT.

There are a few counts of this clonotype. The rearrangement uses TRBV28 and TRBJ1-4, with D unresolved. Trimming removed 2 bases at V and 0 bases at J, with 13 bases between. The CDR3 has 17 amino acids. Per the germline V gene, CDR1 is MDHEN and CDR2 is SYDVKM. CDR3 sequence: CASSLKGYRATNEKLFF. In nucleotides, the CDR3 is TGTGCCAGCAGTTTAAAAGGATACCGGGCAACTAATGAAAAACTGTTTTTT.

This clonotype occurred a few times. The V and J genes are TRBV29-1 and TRBJ1-2; D unresolved. Looked up from germline, CDR1 is SQVTM and CDR2 is ANQGSEA. V shed 3 bases and J shed 4 bases, with 9 bases lying between them. This CDR3 has 12 residues. In nucleotides, the CDR3 is TGCAGCGTTGATTCGACGGTCTATGGCTACACCTTC. Translating it yields CSVDSTVYGYTF.

This clonotype was detected many times. The CDR3 region is CASNDVGQGNQPQHF. CDR3 DNA sequence: TGTGCCAGCAACGACGTGGGACAGGGGAATCAGCCCCAGCATTTT. The rearrangement links TRBV2 to TRBJ1-5; 10 bases match TRBD1. Germline CDR1 SNHLY, CDR2 FYNNEI. With V trimmed by 7 bases and J by 4 bases, 7 bases remained unmatched. The CDR3 sequence is 15 residues long. Combining the CDR3 with reference TRBV2 and TRBJ1-5 gives the whole variable domain EPEVTQTPSHQVTQMGQEVILRCVPISNHLYFYWYRQILGQKVEFLVSFYNNEISEKSEIFDDQFSVERPDGSNFTLKIRSTKLEDSAMYFCASNDVGQGNQPQHFGDGTRLSIL.

A remark on this clonotype: Since a much larger clone is just one base distant, this may be a read error. This sequence joins TRBV28 and TRBJ1-2; no reliable D call. Germline V lookup: CDR1 MDHEN, CDR2 SYDVKM. V lost 6 bases and J 8 bases, leaving 19 bases between the germline ends. This CDR3 region has 14 residues. The CDR3 nucleotides read TGTGCCAGCAGCCTCGCAGGAACGCCCGGGGGCTACACCTTC. Translation gives CASSLAGTPGGYTF.

This clonotype was seen only a few times. The chain links TRBV28 to TRBJ1-3; D ambiguous. Trimming removed 6 bases from V and 0 bases from J, with 12 bases in between. Germline V gives CDR1 MDHEN, CDR2 SYDVKM. This CDR3 is built from 15 residues. The CDR3: CASSQERNSGNTIYF. The CDR3 region has the DNA TGTGCCAGCAGCCAAGAGAGAAACTCTGGAAACACCATATATTTT.

This clonotype has just a few counts. The CDR3 loop is CSARGTSEQFF. Here the CDR3 DNA reads TGCAGTGCTAGAGGGACGTCTGAGCAGTTCTTC. This chain joins TRBV20-1 and TRBJ2-1; unclear D gene. CDR1 is DFQATT, CDR2 SNEGSKA, per germline (reference sequence). Trimming pared 1 base from V and 9 bases from J, leaving 7 bases between. The CDR3 has 11 residues.

For this clonotype: This may stem from a read error, because a much larger clone lies one nucleotide away. V and J are TRBV27 and TRBJ2-7, with 9 bases identical to TRBD1. The CDR3 loop spans 14 amino acids. Germline CDR1 reads MNHEY; CDR2 reads SMNVEV (reference sequence). The CDR3, as DNA: TGTGCCAGCAGTCAAGCGGGACAGGGTTACGAGCGGTACTTC. Its protein product is CASSQAGQGYERYF.